This TCR beta chain was observed in a study of PD-1 blockade in classical Hodgkin lymphoma. Brentuximab vedotin exposure varied, and every patient relapsed after autologous stem cell transplantation. Data came from immunoSEQ multiplex PCR; TCRdb stores just in-frame clones and leaves some out. The sample includes about 40,000 clones, around 86% of them seen just once. Germline V lookup: CDR1 MNHNS, CDR2 SASEGT. This CDR3 is built from 11 residues. The V and J ends lost 6 bases and 2 bases respectively, with 5 bases between them. The TCR comes from a human donor with classical Hodgkin lymphoma. This chain links TRBV6-1 with TRBJ2-7, with D uncertain. The sequencing here drew on peripheral blood mononuclear cells (PBMCs), taken at baseline. As DNA, the CDR3 is TGTGCCAGCAGCTCCCCCTACGAGCAGTACTTC. Protein sequence: CASSSPYEQYF.